This T cell receptor (beta chain) is drawn from a study of glioma-infiltrating T cells. General study points: Tissue and blood shared very few CDR3 sequences. Non-neoplastic patients had below-expected tissue-blood divergence, while all gliomas exceeded expectation.

TCR alpha and beta CDR3 regions were amplified from RNA using iRepertoire nested multiplex PCR. Input was 100-400 ng of tissue mRNA or PBMC total RNA. Each CDR3 protein gets one entry after TCRdb re-called the multiplex PCR reads with MiXCR. The repertoire includes 150,000 or so distinct CDR3 sequences, 35% to 50% of them detected once, and 20% sits in the top ten. This clonotype has at least ten counts. Its antigen remains unidentified. J lost 8 bases, V lost 5 bases, and 2 bases had no gene match. The CDR3 sequence is 11 residues long. Germline CDR1 reads MNHEY; CDR2 reads SMNVEV (reference sequence).

J is TRBJ1-2 and V is TRBV27; 7 nucleotides agree with TRBD1. The sequenced material came from glioma tissue, nonneoplastic brain tissue, or PBMCs (not recorded which). This receptor was obtained from a human donor with low-grade glioma or glioblastoma, undergoing nonglioma brain surgery, or in good health (not recorded which). DNA for the CDR3: TGTGCCAGCAGTCAGGGGGGCGGCTACACCTTC. The encoded protein is CASSQGGGYTF.